The source of this TCR beta chain is a study of neurological immune-mediated disorders. Time point noted: technical triplicate 3. Trimming pared 6 bases from V and 6 bases from J, leaving 12 bases between. Germline CDR1 is KGHDR and CDR2 is SFDVKD. The CDR3 totals 13 residues. This clonotype was counted ten times or more. One entry per CDR3 protein results from TCRdb running MiXCR on the 5' RACE reads. In the table there are approximately 28,000 distinct CDR3 sequences, approximately 15% of which are singletons. The chain joins TRBV24-1 to TRBJ2-3; D assignment may be TRBD1 or TRBD2 (5 bases each). Sample: CD4+ T cells from blood. The TCR sequence derives from a female donor with HTLV-1-associated myelopathy (HAM/TSP). CDR3 sequence reads: CATSIEGPDTQYF. The CDR3 DNA reads as TGTGCCACCAGTATTGAGGGGCCGGATACGCAGTATTTT.